Following are 26 T cell receptor beta chains from one sample sequenced in a study of blood T cell repertoires in COVID-19. The assay was immunoSEQ multiplex PCR, and TCRdb's table has in-frame clones only and misses some. Of roughly 250,000 clones in the sample, 88% were seen once. Sequenced input: peripheral blood. Receptors were obtained from a man in his sixties who had recovered from COVID-19.

This clone turned up a few times. This chain links TRBV6-2 or TRBV6-3 with TRBJ2-7; 9 nucleotides align to TRBD2. This CDR3 spans 15 amino acids. Germline loops: CDR1 MNHEY, CDR2 SVGEGT. V was pared by 0 bases and J by 3 bases, with 3 bases of the junction left unmatched. The CDR3 here is CASSYSSSGGYEQYF. The CDR3 DNA is TGTGCCAGCAGTTACTCGAGTAGCGGGGGCTACGAGCAGTACTTC.

This clone was counted a few times. The rearrangement links TRBV27 to TRBJ2-7; 15 nucleotides align to TRBD2. Trimming took 6 bases from V and 2 from J; bases not matched to a gene: 8. The CDR3 runs to 17 residues. The germline V gene has CDR1 MNHEY and CDR2 SMNVEV (reference sequence). CDR3 DNA: TGTGCCAGCAGAACCGGGACTAGCGGGAGGAACCCCTACGAGCAGTACTTC. Its protein is CASRTGTSGRNPYEQYF.

The chain has TRBV6-4 and TRBJ2-7; TRBD1 matches at 7 bases. The CDR3 loop spans 16 amino acids. Trimming took 6 bases from V and 0 from J; bases not matched to a gene: 11. Per the germline V gene, CDR1 is MRHNA and CDR2 is SNTAGT. The CDR3 nucleotides read TGTGCCAGCAGGTGCTGTTTCGACAGGGACTCCTACGAGCAGTACTTC. This codes for CASRCCFDRDSYEQYF.

The CDR3 bases are TGTGCCACCACGGCTAGCGGGGGGGCAACAGATACGCAGTATTTT. Translating it yields CATTASGGATDTQYF. The chain employs TRBV15 and TRBJ2-3; the match to TRBD2 covers 12 bases. This CDR3 has 15 amino acids. Unmatched junction bases numbered 5, after V lost 7 bases and J lost 3 bases. Looked up from germline, CDR1 is LNHNV and CDR2 is YYDKDF (reference sequence).

V gene TRBV5-6 combines with J gene TRBJ2-7; 8 bases agree with TRBD1. V lost 5 bases, J lost 5 bases, and 12 bases stayed unmatched. Germline V gene data show CDR1 as SGHDT and CDR2 as YYEEEE. The CDR3 totals 15 residues. CDR3 bases: TGTGCCAGCAGTCGTGCTTACGGGACAGGCCACGAGCAGTACTTC. Translating it yields CASSRAYGTGHEQYF.

V and J are TRBV6-5 and TRBJ1-1; 10 nucleotides match TRBD1. This CDR3 has 16 residues. Germline lookup yields CDR1 MNHEY and CDR2 SVGAGI. The V and J ends lost 2 bases and 5 bases, in that order; junction bases with no gene match: 8. CDR3 protein: CASSYERDRGRTEAFF. The DNA for the CDR3 is TGTGCCAGCAGTTACGAACGAGACAGGGGGCGGACTGAAGCTTTCTTT.

The CDR3 region has the DNA TGTGCCAGCAGCCGGACAGGGGGCAAAGATCAGCCCCAGCATTTT. Encoded protein: CASSRTGGKDQPQHF. The J gene is TRBJ1-5, the V gene TRBV7-9, with 11 bases fitting TRBD1. The CDR3 length is 15 residues. Unmatched junction bases numbered 5, after V lost 5 bases and J lost 5 bases. CDR1 is SEHNR, CDR2 FQNEAQ, per germline (reference sequence). The entire variable domain, with the rest obtained from reference TRBV7-9 and TRBJ1-5, is as follows: DTGVSQNPRHKITKRGQNVTFRCDPISEHNRLYWYRQTLGQGPEFLTYFQNEAQLEKSRLLSDRFSAERPKGSFSTLEIQRTEQGDSAMYLCASSRTGGKDQPQHFGDGTRLSIL.

The chain couples TRBV30 to TRBJ2-7; a weak D match, TRBD2 (6 bases). The germline V gene encodes CDR1 GTSNPN and CDR2 SVGIG (reference sequence). The CDR3 runs to 11 residues. V was cut by 3 bases and J by 4 bases, with 7 bases left in between. The CDR3 region is CAWRGGYEQYF. For the CDR3, the DNA is TGTGCCTGGAGGGGGGGTTACGAGCAGTACTTC. Full variable domain (outside the CDR3, taken from reference TRBV30 and TRBJ2-7): SQTIHQWPATLVQPVGSPLSLECTVEGTSNPNLYWYRQAAGRGLQLLFYSVGIGQISSEVPQNLSASRPQDRQFILSSKKLLLSDSGFYLCAWRGGYEQYFGPGTRLTVT.

The rearrangement joins TRBV19 to TRBJ2-1; TRBD1 matches at 10 bases. The CDR3 is 18 residues long. V trimming: 6 bases; J trimming: 7 bases; junction bases outside the gene matches: 18. The germline V gene has CDR1 LNHDA and CDR2 SQIVND (reference sequence). The CDR3: CASRPVYSRQGALNEQFF. DNA of the CDR3: TGTGCCAGTAGACCAGTATATTCCCGACAGGGGGCTTTGAATGAGCAGTTCTTC. Using reference TRBV19 and TRBJ2-1 for the parts outside the CDR3, the full variable domain is DGGITQSPKYLFRKEGQNVTLSCEQNLNHDAMYWYRQDPGQGLRLIYYSQIVNDFQKGDIAEGYSVSREKKESFPLTVTSAQKNPTAFYLCASRPVYSRQGALNEQFFGPGTRLTVL.

This chain joins TRBV5-5 and TRBJ2-7, with a possible D match to TRBD2 (5 bases). Per the germline V gene, CDR1 is SGHKS and CDR2 is YYEKEE (reference sequence). V gave up 5 bases and J gave up 1 base, with 13 bases separating them. This CDR3 region has 14 residues. CDR3 coding DNA: TGTGCCAGCAGTCGTCCTCGGGGTTCCTACGAGCAGTACTTC. Its protein product is CASSRPRGSYEQYF.

V usage is TRBV5-1 and J usage is TRBJ1-4; perhaps TRBD1 as D (5 bases). The CDR3 has 16 residues. The germline CDR1 and CDR2 sequences are SGHRS and YFSETQ. Between the trimmed V and J ends, which lost 4 bases and 0 bases, there was a span of 13 bases. The DNA for the CDR3 is TGCGCCAGCAGCCTCCGACCAGGGCCAACTAATGAAAAACTGTTTTTT. It codes for CASSLRPGPTNEKLFF.

This chain uses TRBV18 with TRBJ1-1; perhaps TRBD1 as D (5 bases). Per germline, CDR1 KGHSH and CDR2 LQKENI. V gave up 6 bases and J gave up 1 base, with 12 bases separating them. This CDR3 is built from 14 residues. CDR3 coding DNA: TGTGCCAGCTCCCCCGGGGGGGGGAACACTGAAGCTTTCTTT. Translating gives CASSPGGGNTEAFF.

V gene TRBV6-1 combines with J gene TRBJ1-6; 11 bases match TRBD1. J lost 6 bases, V lost 3 bases, and 7 bases had no gene match. The length of the CDR3 is 17 residues. Germline assignment: CDR1 MNHNS and CDR2 SASEGT. The CDR3 DNA reads as TGTGCCAGCAGTGATTATGGACAGGGGGCTCTTAATTCACCCCTCCACTTT. Translation gives CASSDYGQGALNSPLHF.

The count of this clone is one. The gene calls are TRBV27 and TRBJ1-2; D might be TRBD1 (6 bases). Germline assignment: CDR1 MNHEY and CDR2 SMNVEV (reference sequence). V was pared by 3 bases and J by 1 base, with 9 bases between. The CDR3 runs to 14 residues. CDR3 amino acids: CASSFGQNNYGYTF. CDR3 coding DNA: TGTGCCAGCAGTTTCGGACAGAATAACTATGGCTACACCTTC.

The chain has TRBV7-3 and TRBJ1-1; TRBD1 aligns across 8 bases. From germline, CDR1 is SGHTA and CDR2 FQGTGA. V was pared by 1 base and J by 5 bases, with 3 bases of the junction left unmatched. The CDR3 spans 14 residues. The CDR3 region is CASSLIQGGTEAFF. Here the CDR3 DNA reads TGTGCCAGCAGCTTAATACAGGGGGGGACTGAAGCTTTCTTT.

The CDR3 region is CASSQGTGTGGEKLFF. CDR3 in DNA: TGTGCCAGCAGCCAAGGGACCGGGACAGGGGGGGAAAAACTGTTTTTT. This chain joins TRBV4-2 and TRBJ1-4, with 11 bases aligning to TRBD1. CDR3 length: 16 residues. The junction had 6 bases not matched to a gene; V was cut back by 1 base and J by 8 bases. The germline V gene encodes CDR1 LGHNA and CDR2 YNFKEQ.

This rearrangement joins TRBV15 to TRBJ2-7; 8 bases align to TRBD1. Trimming removed 1 base from V and 4 bases from J; junction bases left unmatched: 9. The germline gives CDR1 LNHNV, CDR2 YYDKDF (reference sequence). The CDR3 contains 16 residues. Written as DNA, the CDR3 is TGTGCCACCAGCAGAGCAGGAGGACAGGGTAAATACGAGCAGTACTTC. It codes for CATSRAGGQGKYEQYF.

V gene TRBV6-6 combines with J gene TRBJ1-1; D is perhaps TRBD1 (5 bases). V gave up 0 bases and J gave up 8 bases, with 16 bases separating them. The length of the CDR3 is 15 residues. Germline CDR1 reads MNHNY; CDR2 reads SVGAGI (reference sequence). The CDR3 region is CASSYSPPQGSEAFF. The CDR3 nucleotides read TGTGCCAGCAGTTACTCACCGCCCCAGGGCTCCGAAGCTTTCTTT.

The chain has TRBV5-1 and TRBJ1-4, with D maybe TRBD1 (6 bases). The V end was cut by 6 bases, the J end by 0 bases, with 12 bases between. Per germline, CDR1 SGHRS and CDR2 YFSETQ. The CDR3 sequence is 15 residues long. CDR3 residues: CASKGHDATNEKLFF. CDR3 in DNA: TGCGCCAGCAAGGGACACGATGCAACTAATGAAAAACTGTTTTTT.

This clone was seen only once. V usage is TRBV11-2 and J usage is TRBJ2-7; TRBD1 matches at 8 bases. Germline CDR1 SGHAT, CDR2 FQNNGV. The CDR3 runs to 14 residues. V was clipped by 7 bases and J by 2 bases; unmatched bases: 7. For the CDR3, the DNA is TGTGCCAGCACCCAATCCAGGGGGCCCTACGAGCAGTACTTC. It is translated as CASTQSRGPYEQYF. The full variable domain, with the rest looked up from reference TRBV11-2 and TRBJ2-7, is EAGVAQSPRYKIIEKRQSVAFWCNPISGHATLYWYQQILGQGPKLLIQFQNNGVVDDSQLPKDRFSAERLKGVDSTLKIQPAKLEDSAVYLCASTQSRGPYEQYFGPGTRLTVT.

For the CDR3, the DNA is TGTGCCAGCAGCTTAGTGAGGGGGAGAGGGAACACTGAAGCTTTCTTT. It specifies CASSLVRGRGNTEAFF. The chain combines TRBV7-2 with TRBJ1-1; possibly TRBD1 for D (6 bases). The CDR3 totals 16 residues. CDR1 and CDR2 from the germline V gene are SGHTA and FQGNSA. V shed 1 base and J shed 1 base, with 13 bases lying between them.

This chain uses TRBV7-9 with TRBJ2-2; 7 nucleotides line up with TRBD2. The CDR3 consists of 16 residues. The V and J ends lost 8 bases and 4 bases, in that order; junction bases with no gene match: 13. Germline assignment: CDR1 SEHNR and CDR2 FQNEAQ (reference sequence). The CDR3 sequence: CASAIPPAGSTGELFF. The DNA for the CDR3 is TGTGCCAGCGCCATCCCGCCAGCGGGGAGCACCGGGGAGCTGTTTTTT.

This sequence joins TRBV4-2 and TRBJ2-4, with D maybe TRBD2 (6 bases). Between the trimmed V and J ends, which lost 1 base and 9 bases, there was a span of 19 bases. Germline lookup yields CDR1 LGHNA and CDR2 YNFKEQ. This CDR3 spans 16 amino acids. The CDR3 sequence: CASSQVRETPVGIQYF. The CDR3 coding sequence is TGTGCCAGCAGCCAAGTCCGGGAGACTCCAGTGGGCATTCAGTACTTC.

V and J are TRBV10-3 and TRBJ2-1; TRBD2 is a possible D gene (5 bases). The CDR3 runs 15 residues. Germline V lookup: CDR1 ENHRY, CDR2 SYGVKD. Trimming cost V 6 bases and J 4 bases, with 16 bases left between them. The CDR3: CAIRDMEVRYNEQFF. CDR3 DNA: TGTGCCATCAGAGACATGGAGGTACGATACAATGAGCAGTTCTTC.

The chain recombines TRBV30 with TRBJ1-1, with D unresolved. CDR1 is GTSNPN and CDR2 is SVGIG in the germline V gene (reference sequence). V was shortened by 8 bases and J by 8 bases, with 24 bases between the two germline ends. The CDR3 length is 14 residues. The CDR3 sequence is CAVPRMASGGEAFF. CDR3 sequence (DNA): TGTGCCGTACCCCGGATGGCCTCAGGAGGAGAAGCTTTCTTT.

The V gene is TRBV7-3, the J gene TRBJ1-2; 8 bases map to TRBD1. The CDR3 is made up of 17 amino acids. J lost 6 bases, V lost 2 bases, and 14 bases had no gene match. Germline CDR1 SGHTA, CDR2 FQGTGA. The DNA for the CDR3 is TGTGCCAGCAGCTTATACCCAAGGGACAGGAAGGAAGATGGCTACACCTTC. Residues: CASSLYPRDRKEDGYTF.